Listed below are T cell receptor beta chains from one sample, sequenced in a study of beta chain features in type 1 diabetes. Clones were read by immunoSEQ multiplex PCR, and TCRdb kept only the in-frame ones, dropping some. Here the sample spans a few hundred thousand clones, around 30% being singletons. The specimen was naive CD4+ T cells from blood. Receptor source: a young man in good health. Both conserved end residues are part of each CDR3.

length,V,CDR3
14,TRBV15,CATGDPSLYNEQFF
14,TRBV18,CASSPPGLVETQYF
14,TRBV29-1,CSAKGGSRSYEQYF
15,TRBV7-8,CASSLRLAGVNTQYF
16,TRBV7-3,CASSRRGTREFSEQFF
15,TRBV7-7,CASSPRTANTGELFF
14,TRBV2,CASSEVIPGGEAFF
14,TRBV28,CASTYGGAGETQYF
16,TRBV19,CASSIAGLAPNNEQFF
15,TRBV9,CASSVDGSGNQPQHF